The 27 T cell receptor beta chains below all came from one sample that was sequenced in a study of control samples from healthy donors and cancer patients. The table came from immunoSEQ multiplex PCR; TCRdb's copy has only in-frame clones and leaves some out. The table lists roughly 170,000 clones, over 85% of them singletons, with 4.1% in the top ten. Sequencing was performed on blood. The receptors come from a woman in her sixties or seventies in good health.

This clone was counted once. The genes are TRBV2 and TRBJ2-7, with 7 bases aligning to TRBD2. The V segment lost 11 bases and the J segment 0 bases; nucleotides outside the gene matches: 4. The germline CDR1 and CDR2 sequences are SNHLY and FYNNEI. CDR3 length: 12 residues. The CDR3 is CAGRGSSYEQYF. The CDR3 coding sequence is TGTGCCGGGCGGGGGAGCTCCTACGAGCAGTACTTC.

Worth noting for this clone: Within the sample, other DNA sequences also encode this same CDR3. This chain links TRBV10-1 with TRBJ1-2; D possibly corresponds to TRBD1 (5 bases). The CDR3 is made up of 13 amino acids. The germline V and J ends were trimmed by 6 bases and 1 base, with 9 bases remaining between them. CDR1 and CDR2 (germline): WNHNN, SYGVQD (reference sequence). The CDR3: CASSEDSNYGYTF. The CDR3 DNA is TGCGCCAGCAGCGAAGACAGTAACTATGGCTACACCTTC.

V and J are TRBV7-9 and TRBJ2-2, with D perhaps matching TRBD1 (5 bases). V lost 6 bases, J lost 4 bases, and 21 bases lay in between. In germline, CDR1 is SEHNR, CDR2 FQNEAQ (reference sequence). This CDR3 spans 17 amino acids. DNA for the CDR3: TGTGCCAGCAGAACTTACTCAGGGTCCCTGGGCACCGGGGAGCTGTTTTTT. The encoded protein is CASRTYSGSLGTGELFF.

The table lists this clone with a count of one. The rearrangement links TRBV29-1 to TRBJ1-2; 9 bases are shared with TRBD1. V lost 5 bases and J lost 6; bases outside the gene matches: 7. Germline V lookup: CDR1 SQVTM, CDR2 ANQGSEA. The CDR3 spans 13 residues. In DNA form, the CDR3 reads TGCAGCGTTCATCACCGGGACAGGGATGGCTACACCTTC. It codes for CSVHHRDRDGYTF.

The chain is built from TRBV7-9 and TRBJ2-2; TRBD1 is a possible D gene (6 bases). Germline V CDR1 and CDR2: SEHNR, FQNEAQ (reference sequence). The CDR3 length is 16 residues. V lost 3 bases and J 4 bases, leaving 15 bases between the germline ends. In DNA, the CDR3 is TGTGCCAGCAGCTTGACGGCCGGGACACGCACCGGGGAGCTGTTTTTT. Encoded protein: CASSLTAGTRTGELFF.

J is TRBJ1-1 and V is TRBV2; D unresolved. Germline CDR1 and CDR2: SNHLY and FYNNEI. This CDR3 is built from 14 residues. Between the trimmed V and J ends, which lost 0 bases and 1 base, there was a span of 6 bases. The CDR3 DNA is TGTGCCAGCAGTGAAGCGGTGGAGAACACTGAAGCTTTCTTT. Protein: CASSEAVENTEAFF.

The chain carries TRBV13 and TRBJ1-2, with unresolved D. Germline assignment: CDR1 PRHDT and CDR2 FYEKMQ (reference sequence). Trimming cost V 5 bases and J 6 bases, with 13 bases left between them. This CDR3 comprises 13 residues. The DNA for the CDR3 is TGTGCCAGCAGCCCCCGATCTGCAAATGGCTACACCTTC. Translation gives CASSPRSANGYTF.

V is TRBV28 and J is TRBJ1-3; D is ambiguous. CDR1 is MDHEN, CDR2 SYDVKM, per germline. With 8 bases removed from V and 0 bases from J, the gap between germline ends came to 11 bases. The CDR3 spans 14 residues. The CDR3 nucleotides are TGTGCCAGCTCCTTGGGTACCTCTGGAAACACCATATATTTT. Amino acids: CASSLGTSGNTIYF.

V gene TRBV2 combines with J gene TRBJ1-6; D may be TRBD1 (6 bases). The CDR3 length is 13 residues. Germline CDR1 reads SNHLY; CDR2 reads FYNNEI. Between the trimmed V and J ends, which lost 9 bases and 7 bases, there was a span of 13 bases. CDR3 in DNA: TGTGCCAGAACCGGGACATCGAATTCACCCCTCCACTTT. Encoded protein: CARTGTSNSPLHF.

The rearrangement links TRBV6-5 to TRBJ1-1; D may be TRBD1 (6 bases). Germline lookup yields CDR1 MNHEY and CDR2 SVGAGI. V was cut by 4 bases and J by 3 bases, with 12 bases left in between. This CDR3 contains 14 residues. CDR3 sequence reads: CASSLIAGDTEAFF. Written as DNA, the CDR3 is TGTGCCAGCAGTTTGATAGCAGGGGACACTGAAGCTTTCTTT.

The CDR3 nucleotides read TGTGCCAGCAGCCAAGTATCCGGGGTCCCCTCTGGGGCCAACGTCCTGACTTTC. The encoded protein is CASSQVSGVPSGANVLTF. This chain joins TRBV3-1 (or the pseudogene TRBV3-2) and TRBJ2-6; maybe TRBD2 (5 bases). The CDR3 runs to 18 residues. Trimming stripped 1 base from V and 0 bases from J, with 13 bases between. The germline CDR1 and CDR2 sequences are LGHDT and YNNKEL (reference sequence).

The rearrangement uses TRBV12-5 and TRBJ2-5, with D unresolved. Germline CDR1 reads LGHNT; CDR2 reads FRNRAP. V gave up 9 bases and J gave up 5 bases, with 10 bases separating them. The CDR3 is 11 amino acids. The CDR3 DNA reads TGTGCTAGCAGCCTGGTGGAGACCCAGTACTTC. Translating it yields CASSLVETQYF.

The CDR3 sequence: CASSGTTEGTQYF. In DNA, the CDR3 is TGTGCCAGCTCCGGGACTACCGAAGGGACCCAGTACTTC. The chain joins TRBV19 to TRBJ2-5, with 7 bases matching TRBD2. Germline trimming cut 9 bases from V and 7 bases from J; bases unmatched to any gene: 11. CDR1 and CDR2 (germline): LNHDA, SQIVND (reference sequence). The CDR3 has 13 residues.

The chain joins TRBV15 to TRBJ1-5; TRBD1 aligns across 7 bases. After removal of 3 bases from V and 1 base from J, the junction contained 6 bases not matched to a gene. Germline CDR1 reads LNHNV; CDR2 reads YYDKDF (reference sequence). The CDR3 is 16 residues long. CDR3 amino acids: CATSSRGRSSNQPQHF. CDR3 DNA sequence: TGTGCCACCAGCAGCAGGGGGAGGTCGAGCAATCAGCCCCAGCATTTT.

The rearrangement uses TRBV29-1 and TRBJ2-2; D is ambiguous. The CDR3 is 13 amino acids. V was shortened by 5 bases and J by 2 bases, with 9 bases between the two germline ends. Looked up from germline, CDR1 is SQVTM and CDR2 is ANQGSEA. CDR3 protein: CSVQGTNTGELFF. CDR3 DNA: TGCAGCGTTCAAGGAACTAACACCGGGGAGCTGTTTTTT.

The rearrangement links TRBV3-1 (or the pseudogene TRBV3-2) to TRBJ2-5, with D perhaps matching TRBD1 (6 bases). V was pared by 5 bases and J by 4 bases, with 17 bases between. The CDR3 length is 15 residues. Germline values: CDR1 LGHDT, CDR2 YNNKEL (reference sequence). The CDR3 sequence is CASSRRTGIGETQYF. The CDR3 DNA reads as TGTGCCAGCAGCAGGCGTACAGGGATCGGAGAGACCCAGTACTTC.

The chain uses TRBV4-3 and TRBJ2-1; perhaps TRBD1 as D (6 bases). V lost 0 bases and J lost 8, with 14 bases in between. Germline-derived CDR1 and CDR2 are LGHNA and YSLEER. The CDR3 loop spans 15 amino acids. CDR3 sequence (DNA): TGCGCCAGCAGCCAAGAGAACAGGGAGTTTGATGAGCAGTTCTTC. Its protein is CASSQENREFDEQFF.

The CDR3 here is CASSPESPIELLSGGKRRNYGYTF. The CDR3 DNA follows: TGTGCCAGCAGCCCGGAATCCCCAATCGAACTCCTGTCGGGAGGGAAGCGGCGGAACTATGGCTACACCTTC. The chain employs TRBV6-2 or TRBV6-3 and TRBJ1-2; D is unresolved. Per germline, CDR1 MNHEY and CDR2 SVGEGT. The CDR3 contains 24 residues. V lost 6 bases and J 2 bases, leaving 43 bases between the germline ends.

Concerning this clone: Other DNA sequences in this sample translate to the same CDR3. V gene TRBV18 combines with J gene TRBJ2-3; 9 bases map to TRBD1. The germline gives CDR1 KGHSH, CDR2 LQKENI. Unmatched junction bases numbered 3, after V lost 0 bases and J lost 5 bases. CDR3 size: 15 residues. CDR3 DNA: TGTGCCAGCTCACCACCGGGACAGGGAGGAGATACGCAGTATTTT. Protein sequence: CASSPPGQGGDTQYF.

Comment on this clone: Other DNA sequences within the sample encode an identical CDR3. CDR3 protein: CASSLEGVLSTDTQYF. CDR3 coding DNA: TGTGCCAGCAGCCTAGAGGGGGTCCTCAGCACAGATACGCAGTATTTT. V usage is TRBV13 and J usage is TRBJ2-3; D may be TRBD1 (6 bases). The ends were cut back, 5 bases at V and 0 bases at J, with 15 bases in the middle. The CDR3 contains 16 residues. The germline V gene has CDR1 PRHDT and CDR2 FYEKMQ (reference sequence).

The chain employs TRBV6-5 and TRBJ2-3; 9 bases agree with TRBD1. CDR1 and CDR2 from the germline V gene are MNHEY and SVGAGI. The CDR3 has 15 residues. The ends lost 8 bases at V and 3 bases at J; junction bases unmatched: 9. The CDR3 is CASGGGQGGTDTQYF. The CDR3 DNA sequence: TGTGCCAGCGGGGGGGGACAGGGAGGGACAGATACGCAGTATTTT.

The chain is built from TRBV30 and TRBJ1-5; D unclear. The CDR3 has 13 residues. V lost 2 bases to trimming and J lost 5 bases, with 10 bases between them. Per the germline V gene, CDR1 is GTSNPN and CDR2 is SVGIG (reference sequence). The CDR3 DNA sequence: TGTGCCTGGAGTAGTCCGAATGATCAGCCCCAGCATTTT. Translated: CAWSSPNDQPQHF. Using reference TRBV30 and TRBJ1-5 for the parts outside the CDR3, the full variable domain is SQTIHQWPATLVQPVGSPLSLECTVEGTSNPNLYWYRQAAGRGLQLLFYSVGIGQISSEVPQNLSASRPQDRQFILSSKKLLLSDSGFYLCAWSSPNDQPQHFGDGTRLSIL.

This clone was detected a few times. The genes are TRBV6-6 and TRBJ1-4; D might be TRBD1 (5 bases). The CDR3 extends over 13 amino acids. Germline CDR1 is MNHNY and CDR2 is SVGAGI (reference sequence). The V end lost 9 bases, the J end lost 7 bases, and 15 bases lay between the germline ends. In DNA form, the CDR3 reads TGTGCCAGTCAACGGGGGTTTGGTGAAAAACTGTTTTTT. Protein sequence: CASQRGFGEKLFF.

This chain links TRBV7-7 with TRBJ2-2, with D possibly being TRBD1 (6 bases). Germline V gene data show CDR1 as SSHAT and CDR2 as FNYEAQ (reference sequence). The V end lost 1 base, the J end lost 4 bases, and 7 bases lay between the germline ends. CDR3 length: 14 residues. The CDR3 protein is CASSLEGGTGELFF. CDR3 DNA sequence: TGTGCCAGCAGCTTAGAAGGGGGCACCGGGGAGCTGTTTTTT.

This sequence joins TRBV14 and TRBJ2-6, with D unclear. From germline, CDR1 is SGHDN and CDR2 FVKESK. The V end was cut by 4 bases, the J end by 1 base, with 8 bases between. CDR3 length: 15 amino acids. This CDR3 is CASSPKYSGANVLTF. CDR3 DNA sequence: TGTGCCAGCAGCCCGAAATATTCTGGGGCCAACGTCCTGACTTTC.

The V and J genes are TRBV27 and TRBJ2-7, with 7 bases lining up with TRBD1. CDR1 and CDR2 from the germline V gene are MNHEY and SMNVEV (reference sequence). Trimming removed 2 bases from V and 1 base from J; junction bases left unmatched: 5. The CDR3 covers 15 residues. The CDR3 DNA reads TGTGCCAGCAGTTTAGAACAGGGGCCTTCCTACGAGCAGTACTTC. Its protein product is CASSLEQGPSYEQYF.

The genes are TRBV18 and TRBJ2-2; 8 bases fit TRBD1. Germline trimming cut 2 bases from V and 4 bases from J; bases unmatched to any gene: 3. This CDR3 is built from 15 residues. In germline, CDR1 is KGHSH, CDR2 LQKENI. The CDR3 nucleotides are TGTGCCAGCTCACCATCAGGGGGCCCCACCGGGGAGCTGTTTTTT. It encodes CASSPSGGPTGELFF.